These 8 T cell receptor beta chains originate from one sample sequenced in a study of blood T cells in healthy people across ages. The authors ran a second PCR of about 6 to 11 cycles using a sample-barcoded 5' primer and a J-beta primer mix. MiXCR, applied by TCRdb to the 5' RACE reads, yields one record per CDR3 protein. This sample yields under 2 million distinct CDR3 sequences, of which about 32% are seen a single time; approximately 10% belongs to the top ten. Input material: blood. These TCRs come from a woman aged 25 to 39 in good health.

This clonotype was found a few times. The chain links TRBV11-2 to TRBJ2-5; 8 nucleotides line up with TRBD1. Per germline, CDR1 SGHAT and CDR2 FQNNGV. This CDR3 is built from 16 residues. The ends lost 5 bases at V and 2 bases at J; junction bases unmatched: 10. The DNA of the CDR3 is TGTGCCAGCAGCGGACGGACAGGGACTCCTCAAGAGACCCAGTACTTC. Its translation is CASSGRTGTPQETQYF.

V is TRBV7-2 and J is TRBJ2-7; no clear D gene. This CDR3 spans 14 amino acids. Germline V lookup: CDR1 SGHTA, CDR2 FQGNSA. V was cut by 0 bases and J by 3 bases, with 9 bases left in between. CDR3 in DNA: TGTGCCAGCAGCTTAGCTTTTCTAATCTACGAGCAGTACTTC. Its translation is CASSLAFLIYEQYF. Full variable domain (outside the CDR3, taken from reference TRBV7-2 and TRBJ2-7): GAGVSQSPSNKVTEKGKDVELRCDPISGHTALYWYRQSLGQGLEFLIYFQGNSAPDKSGLPSDRFSAERTGGSVSTLTIQRTQQEDSAVYLCASSLAFLIYEQYFGPGTRLTVT.

This clonotype was seen a few times. This chain joins TRBV12-3 or TRBV12-4 and TRBJ2-2; D not resolved. This CDR3 region has 11 residues. V was clipped by 1 base and J by 13 bases, with 7 bases between them. The CDR3 spells CASSLGGGLFF. DNA for the CDR3: TGTGCCAGCAGTTTAGGGGGTGGGCTGTTTTTT.

This clonotype was counted a few times. This CDR3 reads CAWSSVPGYTF. In DNA form, the CDR3 reads TGTGCCTGGAGTTCGGTGCCGGGCTACACCTTC. The chain combines TRBV30 with TRBJ1-2, with D unclear. From germline, CDR1 is GTSNPN and CDR2 SVGIG (reference sequence). Trimming shortened V by 2 bases and J by 8 bases, and 9 bases separated the two germline ends. CDR3 length: 11 residues.

The chain links TRBV12-3 or TRBV12-4 to TRBJ1-4; tentatively, D is TRBD1 (6 bases). V was trimmed by 5 bases and J by 8 bases, leaving 18 bases between them. The CDR3 sequence is 15 residues long. The CDR3 spells CASSPSQGGREKLFF. The CDR3 DNA reads TGTGCCAGCAGTCCCTCACAGGGAGGACGAGAAAAACTGTTTTTT.

V usage is TRBV3-1 and J usage is TRBJ2-5; D is undetermined. CDR3 length: 13 amino acids. V lost 0 bases, J lost 3 bases, and 5 bases lay in between. Per germline, CDR1 LGHDT and CDR2 YNNKEL (reference sequence). CDR3 in DNA: TGTGCCAGCAGCCAAGATCCCAAAGAGACCCAGTACTTC. It translates to CASSQDPKETQYF.

There are a few counts of this clonotype. The rearrangement uses TRBV7-9 and TRBJ1-5; D is ambiguous. V dropped 1 base and J dropped 2 bases, with 12 bases sitting between them. CDR3 length: 16 residues. Per the germline V gene, CDR1 is SEHNR and CDR2 is FQNEAQ (reference sequence). CDR3 DNA sequence: TGTGCCAGCAGCTTAGGTGGCAGTCCGGGCAATCAGCCCCAGCATTTT. Protein sequence: CASSLGGSPGNQPQHF.

This clonotype was observed at least ten times. The V gene is TRBV29-1, the J gene TRBJ2-1, with D perhaps matching TRBD2 (7 bases). CDR1 is SQVTM and CDR2 is ANQGSEA in the germline V gene. The CDR3 is made up of 15 amino acids. The V and J ends lost 5 bases and 0 bases respectively, with 14 bases between them. CDR3 DNA: TGCAGCGTTTCTGGGGGGGGGCCCTCCTACAATGAGCAGTTCTTC. Its translation: CSVSGGGPSYNEQFF.